This T cell receptor beta chain was sequenced during a study of radiotherapy plus CTLA-4 blockade in lung cancer. Some clones are missing from TCRdb's copy, which holds only in-frame ones; the method was immunoSEQ multiplex PCR. The repertoire has 90,000 or so clones, around 87% of them found once; the top ten carry just over 2%. Comment on this clone: What it binds is not known.

The ends lost 8 bases at V and 4 bases at J; junction bases unmatched: 8. This CDR3 comprises 13 residues. Germline CDR1 reads SQVTM; CDR2 reads ANQGSEA. Study-level results: There was expansion of tumor-derived TCR clones in blood after radiotherapy plus ipilimumab.

The V and J genes are TRBV29-1 and TRBJ1-5; 7 bases fit TRBD1. The TCR comes from a human donor with non-small cell lung cancer who had a partial response to radiotherapy plus ipilimumab. The source material was peripheral blood, sampled from a patient treated with radiotherapy plus ipilimumab. The CDR3 sequence is CSYRTGGNQPQHF. In nucleotides, the CDR3 is TGCAGCTACCGGACAGGAGGGAATCAGCCCCAGCATTTT.